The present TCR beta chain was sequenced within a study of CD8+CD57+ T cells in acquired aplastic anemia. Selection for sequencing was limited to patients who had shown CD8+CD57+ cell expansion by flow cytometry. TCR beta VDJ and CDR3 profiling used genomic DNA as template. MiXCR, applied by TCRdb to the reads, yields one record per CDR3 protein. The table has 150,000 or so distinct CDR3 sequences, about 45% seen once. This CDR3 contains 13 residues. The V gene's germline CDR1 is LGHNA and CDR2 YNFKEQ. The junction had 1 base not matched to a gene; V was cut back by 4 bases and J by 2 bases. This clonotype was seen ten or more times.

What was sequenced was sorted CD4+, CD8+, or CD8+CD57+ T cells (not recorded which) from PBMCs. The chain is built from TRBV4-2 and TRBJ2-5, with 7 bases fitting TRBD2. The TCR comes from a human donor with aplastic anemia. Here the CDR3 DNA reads TGTGCCAGCAGCCGGGAGGGGCAAGAGACCCAGTACTTC. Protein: CASSREGQETQYF.